This note documents a single TCR beta chain sequence. No antigen is known for it. This entry is derived from a study of T cell responses to AZD1222 COVID-19 vaccine. Using immunoSEQ multiplex PCR, the repertoire was profiled, and TCRdb retains in-frame clones only, with some absent. Among 65,000 to 75,000 clones, around 82% were seen once, and the ten largest hold roughly 50%. The study, taken as a whole, reports: Repertoires were collected only later (after the peak T cell response had occurred).

Sequenced here: peripheral blood, sampled 28 days after the second AZD1222 dose. The TCR comes from an adult who received the AZD1222 COVID-19 vaccine.

CDR3 residues: CASRRDSSTNEKLFF. The DNA of the CDR3 is TGCGCCAGCAGACGGGACTCATCAACTAATGAAAAACTGTTTTTT. This chain joins TRBV5-1 and TRBJ1-4, with a possible D match to TRBD1 (5 bases). The ends were cut back, 5 bases at V and 0 bases at J, with 11 bases in the middle. Germline CDR1 reads SGHRS; CDR2 reads YFSETQ. CDR3 length: 15 amino acids.